These T cell receptor beta chains were read from a single sample in a study of molecular identifiers for immune sequencing clone quantification. One entry per CDR3 protein results from TCRdb running MiXCR on the PCR reads. The data show 70,000 to 90,000 distinct CDR3 sequences, with 21% seen just once and 1% to 1.2% held by the top ten. The material sequenced was naive CD8+ T cells from blood, with Jurkat cell RNA spiked in. Receptors were obtained from a human donor in good health. Some libraries in this study had Jurkat cell RNA spiked in. CDR3s include the opening cysteine and the closing phenylalanine or tryptophan. Fields, in order: CDR3 length, D gene, clone size, J gene, V gene, CDR3 protein, CDR3 DNA. D genes are given only for firm matches. Clone sizes are given selectively: once, few, many, or a class where the clone is expanded.

18	TRBD2	few	TRBJ2-5	TRBV14	CASSQDLGAGGLQETQYF	TGTGCCAGCAGCCAAGATCTCGGGGCGGGAGGACTCCAAGAGACCCAGTACTTC
15	TRBD1	many	TRBJ2-3	TRBV27	CASSVTGGLADTQYF	TGTGCCAGCAGTGTTACAGGGGGCTTGGCAGATACGCAGTATTTT
14	.	.	TRBJ1-1	TRBV25-1	CASSESRGNTEAFF	TGTGCCAGCAGTGAATCCAGGGGGAACACTGAAGCTTTCTTT
15	.	many	TRBJ2-3	TRBV18	CASSISGGGTDTQYF	TGTGCCAGCTCTATCTCAGGAGGAGGAACAGATACGCAGTATTTT
16	.	many	TRBJ1-3	TRBV12-3/TRBV12-4	CASPPKVRASGNTIYF	TGTGCCAGCCCACCCAAGGTCAGAGCCTCTGGAAACACCATATATTTT
15	TRBD1	many	TRBJ2-7	TRBV13	CASSSTGQGSYEQYF	TGTGCCAGCAGCTCGACCGGACAGGGTTCCTACGAGCAGTACTTC
11	.	few	TRBJ1-1	TRBV30	CAWSLSREAFF	TGTGCCTGGAGTTTGAGCCGAGAAGCTTTCTTT
16	.	many	TRBJ2-5	TRBV3-1	CASSQITRAPLETQYF	TGTGCCAGCAGCCAAATAACTAGGGCACCATTGGAGACCCAGTACTTC
16	.	many	TRBJ2-3	TRBV4-3	CASSPNAQGLADTQYF	TGCGCCAGCAGCCCAAACGCTCAGGGCTTGGCAGATACGCAGTATTTT
11	.	many	TRBJ1-1	TRBV2	CAMDRNTEAFF	TGTGCCATGGACAGGAACACTGAAGCTTTCTTT
15	.	.	TRBJ1-5	TRBV6-6	CASTRTVYSNQPQHF	TGTGCCAGCACCCGGACAGTCTATAGCAATCAGCCCCAGCATTTT
15	.	many	TRBJ2-7	TRBV27	CASLPKGSPGDEQYF	TGTGCCAGCCTCCCAAAAGGCAGCCCGGGGGACGAGCAGTACTTC
16	TRBD2	.	TRBJ2-5	TRBV27	CASSFQVAGGLETQYF	TGTGCCAGCAGTTTCCAGGTAGCGGGGGGGCTCGAGACCCAGTACTTC
13	.	many	TRBJ2-4	TRBV6-6	CASPGVTKNIQYF	TGTGCCAGCCCCGGGGTAACGAAAAACATTCAGTACTTC
15	TRBD1	many	TRBJ1-1	TRBV15	CATSKRDRSNTEAFF	TGTGCCACCAGCAAACGGGACAGGAGTAACACTGAAGCTTTCTTT
15	.	many	TRBJ2-3	TRBV29-1	CSVMGTAGFTDTQYF	TGCAGCGTCATGGGGACTGCAGGATTCACAGATACGCAGTATTTT
18	TRBD2	.	TRBJ2-1	TRBV28	CASSRTHLKRETYNEQFF	TGTGCCAGCAGTCGAACCCACCTTAAGCGGGAAACGTACAATGAGCAGTTCTTC
15	TRBD1	many	TRBJ2-7	TRBV6-2/TRBV6-3	CASSSLRQGVYEQYF	TGTGCCAGCAGTTCCCTAAGACAGGGTGTCTACGAGCAGTACTTC
12	.	many	TRBJ2-3	TRBV9	CASSPRPPRQYF	TGTGCCAGCAGCCCTCGACCCCCAAGGCAGTATTTT
17	TRBD2	many	TRBJ2-2	TRBV29-1	CSVEWGTSGGNTGELFF	TGCAGCGTTGAGTGGGGGACTAGCGGGGGAAACACCGGGGAGCTGTTTTTT
17	TRBD1	many	TRBJ2-3	TRBV27	CASSTFRGQAYTDTQYF	TGTGCCAGCAGTACCTTCCGGGGACAGGCCTACACAGATACGCAGTATTTT
15	TRBD2	many	TRBJ2-7	TRBV20-1	CSARGVLAGIYEQYF	TGCAGTGCTAGAGGGGTACTAGCGGGGATATACGAGCAGTACTTC
16	TRBD2	few	TRBJ2-5	TRBV12-3/TRBV12-4	CASSATGTSGQETQYF	TGTGCCAGCAGTGCGACCGGGACTAGCGGACAAGAGACCCAGTACTTC
13	.	.	TRBJ1-1	TRBV19	CASSISQNTEAFF	TGTGCCAGTAGTATAAGTCAGAACACTGAAGCTTTCTTT
16	TRBD2	few	TRBJ2-1	TRBV30	CAWSEQTSGTYNEQFF	TGTGCCTGGAGTGAACAGACTAGCGGTACCTACAATGAGCAGTTCTTC
23	.	many	TRBJ2-3	TRBV11-2	CASSLPSIMGILSPHLSTDTQYF	TGTGCCAGCAGCTTACCATCGATTATGGGCATTCTCTCACCCCACCTAAGCACAGATACGCAGTATTTT
14	TRBD1	few	TRBJ2-7	TRBV6-2/TRBV6-3	CASRNTGDFYEQYF	TGTGCCAGCAGGAACACAGGGGATTTCTACGAGCAGTACTTC
16	TRBD2	.	TRBJ2-4	TRBV9	CASSVDRGGRGNIQYF	TGTGCCAGCAGCGTAGACCGGGGGGGCCGTGGAAACATTCAGTACTTC
14	.	many	TRBJ2-3	TRBV5-8	CASSLFGSPDTQYF	TGTGCCAGCAGCTTGTTTGGGAGTCCAGATACGCAGTATTTT
15	TRBD2	.	TRBJ2-1	TRBV6-4	CASRTLAGAGNGQFF	TGTGCCAGCAGAACGCTAGCGGGAGCAGGTAATGGGCAGTTCTTC
14	.	.	TRBJ2-5	TRBV20-1	CSAKDGERRGTQYF	TGCAGTGCTAAGGACGGAGAAAGAAGAGGGACCCAGTACTTC
14	.	few	TRBJ2-2	TRBV19	CASRYELSYGELFF	TGTGCCAGTCGGTACGAACTATCGTACGGGGAGCTGTTTTTT
15	.	many	TRBJ2-7	TRBV3-1	CASSQEYATGDEQYF	TGTGCCAGCAGCCAAGAATACGCAACCGGCGACGAGCAGTACTTC
12	.	many	TRBJ2-1	TRBV4-3	CASSQDGRIPIF	TGCGCCAGCAGCCAAGATGGGCGGATACCTATCTTC
15	.	many	TRBJ2-7	TRBV28	CASSEIGDGAYEQYF	TGTGCCAGCAGTGAAATTGGGGACGGAGCCTACGAGCAGTACTTC
15	.	many	TRBJ2-4	TRBV6-6	CASSPVRGKINIQYF	TGTGCCAGCAGTCCCGTGCGAGGAAAAATAAACATTCAGTACTTC
12	TRBD2	few	TRBJ2-1	TRBV7-9	CASSGGGIEQFF	TGTGCCAGCAGCGGGGGGGGGATTGAGCAGTTCTTC
15	.	.	TRBJ2-7	TRBV27	CASSLSRDNSYEQYF	TGTGCCAGCAGTTTATCGCGGGACAATTCCTACGAGCAGTACTTC